This entry is about one T cell receptor (beta chain). The table lists this clonotype with a few counts. This receptor's antigen is unknown. Per-base qualities were not stored, and no clone one base away is much larger. The data were taken from a study of CDR3 diversity in severe acne (dated by TCRdb to the late 2010s). Per the germline V gene (reference sequence), SEHNR is the CDR1 and FQNEAQ is the CDR2. From the cysteine up to the phenylalanine, the CDR3 has a length of 14 residues. Solely the CDR3 DNA is kept, with 42 bases framed from the first base. V has 5 bases trimmed and J has 3 bases trimmed; junction bases matching no gene number 5. The library was generated by PCR. Data came from an Illumina HiSeq 2000. Using fastp at Q25 and MiXCR, TCRdb reprocessed the public reads and kept productive beta chains. CDR3 protein duplicates are merged, each entry listing the most common genes and DNA. The table for this sample lists approximately 79,000 distinct CDR3 sequences; approximately 52% of them were counted only once. Roughly a tenth of the sample rests with the top ten.

The chain links TRBV7-9 with TRBJ1-2, and TRBD1 matches 8 of the central bases. Sequenced sample: blood. This TCR derives from a male donor in good health, serving as a control. The DNA sequence reads TGTGCCAGCAGCGGACAGGGAAATCACTATGGCTACACCTTC. It codes for CASSGQGNHYGYTF.